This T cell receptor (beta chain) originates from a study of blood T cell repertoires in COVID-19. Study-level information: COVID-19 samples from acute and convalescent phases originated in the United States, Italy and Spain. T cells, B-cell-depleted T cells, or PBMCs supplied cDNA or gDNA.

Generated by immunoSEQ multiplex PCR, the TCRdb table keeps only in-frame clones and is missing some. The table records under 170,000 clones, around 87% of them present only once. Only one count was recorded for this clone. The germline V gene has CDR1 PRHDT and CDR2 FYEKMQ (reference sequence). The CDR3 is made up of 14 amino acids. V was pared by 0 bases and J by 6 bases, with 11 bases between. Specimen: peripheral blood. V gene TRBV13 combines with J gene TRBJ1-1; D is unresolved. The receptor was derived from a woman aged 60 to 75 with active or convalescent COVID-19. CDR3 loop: CASSLGRSFAEAFF. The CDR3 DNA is TGTGCCAGCAGCTTAGGCCGGAGTTTCGCTGAAGCTTTCTTT. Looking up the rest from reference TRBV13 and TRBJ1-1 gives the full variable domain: AAGVIQSPRHLIKEKRETATLKCYPIPRHDTVYWYQQGPGQDPQFLISFYEKMQSDKGSIPDRFSAQQFSDYHSELNMSSLELGDSALYFCASSLGRSFAEAFFGQGTRLTVV.